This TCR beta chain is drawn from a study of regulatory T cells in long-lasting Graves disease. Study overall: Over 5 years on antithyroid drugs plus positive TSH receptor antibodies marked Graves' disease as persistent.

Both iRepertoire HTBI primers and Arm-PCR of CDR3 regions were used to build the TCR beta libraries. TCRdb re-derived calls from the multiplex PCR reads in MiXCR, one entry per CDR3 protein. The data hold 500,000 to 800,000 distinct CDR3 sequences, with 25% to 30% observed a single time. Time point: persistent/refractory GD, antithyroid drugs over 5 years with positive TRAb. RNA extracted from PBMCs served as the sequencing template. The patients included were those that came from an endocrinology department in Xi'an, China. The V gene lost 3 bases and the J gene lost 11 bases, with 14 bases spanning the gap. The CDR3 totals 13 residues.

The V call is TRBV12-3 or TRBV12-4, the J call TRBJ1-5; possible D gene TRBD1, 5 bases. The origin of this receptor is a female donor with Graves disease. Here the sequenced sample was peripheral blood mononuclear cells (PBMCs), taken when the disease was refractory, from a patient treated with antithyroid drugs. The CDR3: CASSFYDSVSQHF. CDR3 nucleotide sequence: TGTGCCAGCAGTTTTTACGACAGCGTCTCCCAGCATTTT.